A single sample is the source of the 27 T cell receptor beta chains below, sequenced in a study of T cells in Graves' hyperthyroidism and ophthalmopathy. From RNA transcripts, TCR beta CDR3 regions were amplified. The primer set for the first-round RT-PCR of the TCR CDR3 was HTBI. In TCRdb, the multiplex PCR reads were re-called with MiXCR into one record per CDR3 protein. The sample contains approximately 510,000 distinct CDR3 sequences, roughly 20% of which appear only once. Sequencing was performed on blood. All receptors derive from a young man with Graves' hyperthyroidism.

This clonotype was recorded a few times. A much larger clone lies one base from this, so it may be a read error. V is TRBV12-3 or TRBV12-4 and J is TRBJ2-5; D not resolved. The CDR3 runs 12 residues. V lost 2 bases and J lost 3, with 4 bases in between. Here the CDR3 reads CASSLIEETQYF. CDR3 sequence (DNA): TGTGCCAGCAGTTTAATTGAAGAGACCCAGTACTTC.

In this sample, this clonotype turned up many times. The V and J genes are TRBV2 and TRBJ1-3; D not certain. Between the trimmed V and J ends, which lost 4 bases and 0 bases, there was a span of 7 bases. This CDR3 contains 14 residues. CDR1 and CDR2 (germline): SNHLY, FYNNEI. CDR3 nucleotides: TGTGCCAGCAGTGGGGTCATCTCTGGAAACACCATATATTTT. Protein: CASSGVISGNTIYF. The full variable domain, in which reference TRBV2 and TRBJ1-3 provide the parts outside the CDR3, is EPEVTQTPSHQVTQMGQEVILRCVPISNHLYFYWYRQILGQKVEFLVSFYNNEISEKSEIFDDQFSVERPDGSNFTLKIRSTKLEDSAMYFCASSGVISGNTIYFGEGSWLTVV.

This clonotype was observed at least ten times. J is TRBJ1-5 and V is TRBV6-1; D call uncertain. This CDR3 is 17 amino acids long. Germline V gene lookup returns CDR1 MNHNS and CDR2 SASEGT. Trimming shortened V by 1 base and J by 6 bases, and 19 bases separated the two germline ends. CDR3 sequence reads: CASSEGGPGVRFQPQHF. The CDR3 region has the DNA TGTGCCAGCAGTGAAGGAGGCCCTGGGGTCCGTTTTCAGCCCCAGCATTTT.

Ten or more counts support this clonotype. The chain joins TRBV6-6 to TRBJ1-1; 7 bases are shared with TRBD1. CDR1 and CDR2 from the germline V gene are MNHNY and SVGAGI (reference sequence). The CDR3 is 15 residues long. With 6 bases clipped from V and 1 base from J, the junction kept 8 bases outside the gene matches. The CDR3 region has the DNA TGTGCCAGCAGGGGCTGGACAGGAGAGAACACTGAAGCTTTCTTT. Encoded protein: CASRGWTGENTEAFF.

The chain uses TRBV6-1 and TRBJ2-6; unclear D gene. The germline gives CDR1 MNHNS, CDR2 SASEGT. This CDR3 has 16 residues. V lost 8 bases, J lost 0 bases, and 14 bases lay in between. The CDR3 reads CASQWQASSGANVLTF. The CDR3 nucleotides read TGTGCCAGCCAGTGGCAGGCAAGCTCTGGGGCCAACGTCCTGACTTTC.

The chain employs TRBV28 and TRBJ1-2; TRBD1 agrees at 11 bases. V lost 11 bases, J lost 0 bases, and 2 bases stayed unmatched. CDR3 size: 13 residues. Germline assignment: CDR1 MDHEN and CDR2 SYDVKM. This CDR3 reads CAAGQGANYGYTF. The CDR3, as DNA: TGTGCCGCGGGACAGGGGGCTAACTATGGCTACACCTTC.

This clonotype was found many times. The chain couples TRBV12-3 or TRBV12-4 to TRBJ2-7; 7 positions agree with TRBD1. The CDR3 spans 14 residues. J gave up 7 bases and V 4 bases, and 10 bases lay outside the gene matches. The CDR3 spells CASSSLTGSGEQYF. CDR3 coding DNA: TGTGCCAGCAGTTCGTTGACAGGGTCCGGGGAGCAGTACTTC.

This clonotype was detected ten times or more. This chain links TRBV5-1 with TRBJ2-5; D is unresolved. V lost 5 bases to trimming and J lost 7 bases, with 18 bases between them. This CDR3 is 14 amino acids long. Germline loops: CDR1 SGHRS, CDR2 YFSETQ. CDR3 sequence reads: CASSPDGPSGTQYF. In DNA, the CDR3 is TGCGCCAGCAGTCCTGACGGACCATCCGGGACCCAGTACTTC.

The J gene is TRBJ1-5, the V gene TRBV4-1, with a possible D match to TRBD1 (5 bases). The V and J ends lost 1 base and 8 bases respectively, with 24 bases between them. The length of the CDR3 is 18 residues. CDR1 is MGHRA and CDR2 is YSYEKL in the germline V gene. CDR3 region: CASSQGQTKHERGEPQHF. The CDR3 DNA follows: TGCGCCAGCAGCCAAGGACAAACCAAACATGAACGAGGGGAGCCCCAGCATTTT.

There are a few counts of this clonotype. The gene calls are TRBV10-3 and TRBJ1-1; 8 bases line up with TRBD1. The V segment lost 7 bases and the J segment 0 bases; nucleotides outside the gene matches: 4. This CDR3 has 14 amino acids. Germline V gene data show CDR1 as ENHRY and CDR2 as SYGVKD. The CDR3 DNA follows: TGTGCCATCAATACAGGGGGGCTGAACACTGAAGCTTTCTTT. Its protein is CAINTGGLNTEAFF.

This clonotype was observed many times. CDR3 sequence: CATQSRETQYF. CDR3 DNA sequence: TGTGCCACTCAATCCCGGGAGACCCAGTACTTC. The V and J genes are TRBV19 and TRBJ2-5; unclear D gene. This CDR3 has 11 amino acids. Per germline, CDR1 LNHDA and CDR2 SQIVND (reference sequence). V lost 10 bases to trimming and J lost 5 bases, with 11 bases between them.

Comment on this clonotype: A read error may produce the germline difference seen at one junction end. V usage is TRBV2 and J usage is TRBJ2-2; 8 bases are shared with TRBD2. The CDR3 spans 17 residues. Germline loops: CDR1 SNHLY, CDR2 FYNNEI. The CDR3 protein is CASGEAHAGGTTGELFF. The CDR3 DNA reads TGTGCCAGCGGTGAAGCGCATGCGGGGGGAACCACCGGGGAGCTGTTTTTT.

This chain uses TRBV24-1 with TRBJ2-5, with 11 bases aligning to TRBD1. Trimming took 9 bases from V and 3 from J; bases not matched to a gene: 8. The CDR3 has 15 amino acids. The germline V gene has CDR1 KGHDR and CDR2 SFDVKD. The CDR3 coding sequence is TGTGCCACCGCCCAGGCGGGACAGGGGGAAGAGACCCAGTACTTC. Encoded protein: CATAQAGQGEETQYF.

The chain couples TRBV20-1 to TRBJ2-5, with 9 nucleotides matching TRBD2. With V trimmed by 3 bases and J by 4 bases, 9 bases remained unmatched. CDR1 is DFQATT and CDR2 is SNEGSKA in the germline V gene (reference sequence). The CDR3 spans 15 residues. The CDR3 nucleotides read TGCAGTGCTAGCTCCCTTGCGGGGGGGGGAGAGACCCAGTACTTC. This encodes CSASSLAGGGETQYF.

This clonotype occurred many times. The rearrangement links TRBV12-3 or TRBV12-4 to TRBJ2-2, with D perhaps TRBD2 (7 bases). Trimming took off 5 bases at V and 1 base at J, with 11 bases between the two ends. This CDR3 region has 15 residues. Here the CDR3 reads CASSRGGLNTGELFF. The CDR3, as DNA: TGTGCCAGCAGTCGCGGGGGCTTGAACACCGGGGAGCTGTTTTTT.

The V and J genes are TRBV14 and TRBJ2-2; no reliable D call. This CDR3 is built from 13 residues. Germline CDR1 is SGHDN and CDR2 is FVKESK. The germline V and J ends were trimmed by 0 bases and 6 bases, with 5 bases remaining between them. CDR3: CASSQDLAGELFF. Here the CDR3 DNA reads TGTGCCAGCAGCCAAGACCTCGCCGGGGAGCTGTTTTTT.

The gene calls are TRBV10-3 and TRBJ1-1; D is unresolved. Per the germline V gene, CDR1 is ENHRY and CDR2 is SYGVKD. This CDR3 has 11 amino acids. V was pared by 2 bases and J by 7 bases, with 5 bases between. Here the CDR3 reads CAISERDEAFF. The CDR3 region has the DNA TGTGCCATCAGTGAGAGGGATGAAGCTTTCTTT.

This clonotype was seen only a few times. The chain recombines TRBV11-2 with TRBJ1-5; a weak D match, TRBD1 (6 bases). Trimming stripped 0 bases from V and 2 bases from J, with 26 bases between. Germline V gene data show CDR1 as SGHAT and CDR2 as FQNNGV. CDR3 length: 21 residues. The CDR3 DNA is TGTGCCAGCAGCTTAGAAGTGGGGGCGGGACACCTCACGGCCCGCAATCAGCCCCAGCATTTT. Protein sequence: CASSLEVGAGHLTARNQPQHF.

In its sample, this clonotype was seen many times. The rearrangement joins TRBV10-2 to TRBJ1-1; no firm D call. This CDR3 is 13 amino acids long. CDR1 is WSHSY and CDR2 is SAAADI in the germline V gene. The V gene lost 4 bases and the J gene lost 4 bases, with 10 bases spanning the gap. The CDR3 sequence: CASSGGVGTEAFF. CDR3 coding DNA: TGCGCCAGCAGTGGGGGTGTTGGCACTGAAGCTTTCTTT.

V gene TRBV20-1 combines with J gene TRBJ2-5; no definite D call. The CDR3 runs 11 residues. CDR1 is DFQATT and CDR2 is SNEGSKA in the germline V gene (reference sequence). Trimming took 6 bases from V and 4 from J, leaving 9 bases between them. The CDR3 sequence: CSAWWGETQYF. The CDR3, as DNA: TGCAGTGCGTGGTGGGGAGAGACCCAGTACTTC.

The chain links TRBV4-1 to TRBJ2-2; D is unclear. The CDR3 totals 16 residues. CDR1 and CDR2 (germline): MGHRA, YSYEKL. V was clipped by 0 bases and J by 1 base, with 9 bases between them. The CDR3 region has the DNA TGCGCCAGCAGCCAAGAAGGGCAGCTGAACACCGGGGAGCTGTTTTTT. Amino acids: CASSQEGQLNTGELFF.

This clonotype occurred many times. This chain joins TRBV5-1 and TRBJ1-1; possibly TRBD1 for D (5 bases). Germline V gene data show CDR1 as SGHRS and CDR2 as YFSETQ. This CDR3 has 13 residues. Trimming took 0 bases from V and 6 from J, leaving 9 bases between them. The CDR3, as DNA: TGCGCCAGCAGCTTGGAAGGGGATGCTGAAGCTTTCTTT. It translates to CASSLEGDAEAFF.

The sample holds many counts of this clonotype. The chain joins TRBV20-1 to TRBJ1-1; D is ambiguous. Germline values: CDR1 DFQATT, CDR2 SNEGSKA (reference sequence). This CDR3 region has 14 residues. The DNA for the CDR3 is TGCACTCAAATCAAGCCCAGTACGCACACTGAAGCTTTCTTT. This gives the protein CTQIKPSTHTEAFF.

This CDR3 is CASSKNGQRVNSPLHF. Written as DNA, the CDR3 is TGTGCCAGTAGTAAAAATGGACAGAGAGTAAATTCACCCCTCCACTTT. The chain recombines TRBV19 with TRBJ1-6; D is perhaps TRBD1 (6 bases). Germline CDR1 and CDR2: LNHDA and SQIVND (reference sequence). The CDR3 is 16 amino acids. The ends were cut back, 4 bases at V and 7 bases at J, with 17 bases in the middle.

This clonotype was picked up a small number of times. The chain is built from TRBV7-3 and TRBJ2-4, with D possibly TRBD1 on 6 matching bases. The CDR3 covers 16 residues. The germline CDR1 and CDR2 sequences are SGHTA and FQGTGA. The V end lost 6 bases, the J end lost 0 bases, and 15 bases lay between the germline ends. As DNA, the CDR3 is TGTGCCAGCAGGTTTACAGGGTACGAAGCCAAAAACATTCAGTACTTC. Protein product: CASRFTGYEAKNIQYF.

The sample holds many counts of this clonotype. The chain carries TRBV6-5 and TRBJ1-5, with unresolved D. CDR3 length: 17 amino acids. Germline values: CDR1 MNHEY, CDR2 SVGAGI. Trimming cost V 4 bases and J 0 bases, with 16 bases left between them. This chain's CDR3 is CASSSTAGLYSNQPQHF. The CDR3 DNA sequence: TGTGCCAGCAGTTCCACGGCAGGTTTGTATAGCAATCAGCCCCAGCATTTT.

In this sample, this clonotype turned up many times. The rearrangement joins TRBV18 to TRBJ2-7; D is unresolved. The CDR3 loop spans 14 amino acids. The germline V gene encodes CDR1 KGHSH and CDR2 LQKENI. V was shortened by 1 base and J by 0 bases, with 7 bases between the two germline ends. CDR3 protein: CASSPQGNSYEQYF. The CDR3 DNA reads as TGTGCCAGCTCACCACAGGGAAACTCCTACGAGCAGTACTTC.